This T cell receptor beta chain appears in the sequencing data of a study of cytomegalovirus exposure and HLA in healthy donors. Study-wide background: An earlier analysis found fewer than 120 million unique TCR beta sequences from around 180 million T cells. Falling in the Caucasian-associated ancestry cluster were 65% to 90% of approximately 400 genotyped donors.

V lost 5 bases to trimming and J lost 1 base; unmatched junction nucleotides: 3. CDR3 size: 14 residues. The germline V gene encodes CDR1 SEHNR and CDR2 FQNEAQ (reference sequence). The PCR ran on 60 Vbeta and 13 Jbeta primers. This table comes from immunoSEQ multiplex PCR, and its TCRdb copy is limited to in-frame clones, with some not included. The sample contains over 200,000 clones, about four fifths of which appear only once. The chain couples TRBV7-9 to TRBJ1-2, with 8 bases matching TRBD1. The source material was PBMCs. This TCR was sampled from a man aged 40-50 years in good health and CMV-seropositive. The CDR3 DNA reads TGTGCCAGCAGCCGGACAGGGAATAACTATGGCTACACCTTC. This gives the protein CASSRTGNNYGYTF.